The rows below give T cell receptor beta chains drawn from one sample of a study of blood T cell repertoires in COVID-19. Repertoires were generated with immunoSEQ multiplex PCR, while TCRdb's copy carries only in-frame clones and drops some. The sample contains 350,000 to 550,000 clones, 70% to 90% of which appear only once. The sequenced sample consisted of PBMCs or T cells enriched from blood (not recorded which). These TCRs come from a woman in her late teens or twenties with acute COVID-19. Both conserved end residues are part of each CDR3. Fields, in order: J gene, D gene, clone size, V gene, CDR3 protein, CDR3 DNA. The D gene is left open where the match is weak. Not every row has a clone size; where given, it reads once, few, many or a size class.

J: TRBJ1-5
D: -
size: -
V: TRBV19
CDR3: CASRKYGREQPQHF
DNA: TGTGCCAGTAGAAAATATGGCCGGGAACAGCCCCAGCATTTT

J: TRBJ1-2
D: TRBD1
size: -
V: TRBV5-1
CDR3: CASSPGQGIPYGYTF
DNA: TGCGCCAGCAGTCCGGGACAGGGGATTCCCTATGGCTACACCTTC

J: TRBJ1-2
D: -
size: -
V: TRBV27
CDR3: CASSLEGRGYGYTF
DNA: TGTGCCAGCAGTTTGGAGGGAAGGGGTTATGGCTACACCTTC

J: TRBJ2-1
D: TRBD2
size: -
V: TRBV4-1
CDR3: CASSPVEGGNEQFF
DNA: TGCGCCAGCAGCCCCGTGGAGGGAGGGAATGAGCAGTTCTTC

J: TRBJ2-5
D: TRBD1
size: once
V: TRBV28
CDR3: CASSRIGTGVPARGETQYF
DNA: TGTGCCAGCAGCAGAATCGGGACAGGGGTCCCCGCCCGAGGAGAGACCCAGTACTTC

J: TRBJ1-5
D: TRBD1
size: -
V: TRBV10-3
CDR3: CAISEFTGASQPQHF
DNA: TGTGCCATCAGTGAATTCACAGGGGCTAGTCAGCCCCAGCATTTT

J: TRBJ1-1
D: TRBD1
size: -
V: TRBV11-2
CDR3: CASSLEGQRRYTEAFF
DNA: TGTGCCAGCAGCTTAGAGGGACAGCGTCGATACACTGAAGCTTTCTTT

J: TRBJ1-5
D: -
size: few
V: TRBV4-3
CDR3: CASSQVQGPLNQPQHF
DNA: TGCGCCAGCAGCCAAGTGCAGGGCCCCCTAAATCAGCCCCAGCATTTT

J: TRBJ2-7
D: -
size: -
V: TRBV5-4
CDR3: CASSLASGAPREQYF
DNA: TGTGCCAGCAGCTTGGCCTCTGGGGCCCCTAGAGAGCAGTACTTC

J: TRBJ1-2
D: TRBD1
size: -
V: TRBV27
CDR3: CASRLPQGGGYGYTF
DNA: TGTGCCAGCAGACTACCACAGGGGGGAGGATATGGCTACACCTTC

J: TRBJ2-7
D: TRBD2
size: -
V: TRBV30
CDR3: CAWTYSAGAYEQYF
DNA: TGTGCCTGGACCTATTCTGCGGGAGCCTACGAGCAGTACTTC

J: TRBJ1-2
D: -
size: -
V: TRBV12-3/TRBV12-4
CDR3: CAIGGAGYTF
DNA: TGTGCCATAGGAGGGGCCGGCTACACCTTC

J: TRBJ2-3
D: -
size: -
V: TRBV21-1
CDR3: CASSKKMGLGTDTQYF
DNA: TGTGCCAGCAGCAAAAAAATGGGACTAGGCACAGATACGCAGTATTTT

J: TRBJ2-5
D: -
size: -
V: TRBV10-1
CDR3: CASSVGPGATQYF
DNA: TGCGCCAGCAGTGTAGGCCCTGGGGCGACCCAGTACTTC

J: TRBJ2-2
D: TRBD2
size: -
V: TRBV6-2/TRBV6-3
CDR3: CASSYSSPGGGTGELFF
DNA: TGTGCCAGCAGTTACTCGAGTCCGGGAGGGGGAACCGGGGAGCTGTTTTTT

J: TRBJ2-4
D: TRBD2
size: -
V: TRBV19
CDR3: CASGTSGILAKNIQYF
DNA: TGTGCTTCCGGGACTAGCGGAATACTAGCCAAAAACATTCAGTACTTC

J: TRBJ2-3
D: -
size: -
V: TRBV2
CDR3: CASRGGVSTDQPFTDTQYF
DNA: TGTGCCAGCAGAGGCGGGGTTTCCACAGATCAACCTTTCACAGATACGCAGTATTTT

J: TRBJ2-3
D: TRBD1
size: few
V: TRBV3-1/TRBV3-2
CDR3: CASSQEWDRVTDTQYF
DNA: TGTGCCAGCAGCCAAGAATGGGACAGGGTCACAGATACGCAGTATTTT

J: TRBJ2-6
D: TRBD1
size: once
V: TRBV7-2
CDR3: CASTRQGTYSGANVLTF
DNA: TGTGCCAGCACCCGACAGGGGACCTACTCTGGGGCCAACGTCCTGACTTTC

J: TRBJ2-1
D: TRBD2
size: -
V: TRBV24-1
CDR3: CATSDRTRSTDEQFF
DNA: TGTGCCACCAGTGATAGGACTAGAAGTACGGATGAGCAGTTCTTC

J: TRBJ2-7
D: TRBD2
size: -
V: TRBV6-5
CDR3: CASSYPAGEQYF
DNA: TGTGCCAGCAGTTACCCAGCGGGGGAGCAGTACTTC

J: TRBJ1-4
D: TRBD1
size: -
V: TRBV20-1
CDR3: CSASQPGQSLEKLFF
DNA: TGCAGTGCTAGTCAACCGGGACAGAGTCTTGAAAAACTGTTTTTT

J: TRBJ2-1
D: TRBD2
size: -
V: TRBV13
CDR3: CASSPGLAVGEQFF
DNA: TGTGCCAGCAGCCCAGGACTAGCGGTTGGTGAGCAGTTCTTC

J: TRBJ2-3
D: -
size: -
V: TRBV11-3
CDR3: CASSFSIGRADTQYF
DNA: TGTGCCAGCAGCTTCAGTATCGGCAGGGCAGATACGCAGTATTTT

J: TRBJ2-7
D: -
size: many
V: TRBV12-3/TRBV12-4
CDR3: CASSLGGGYEQYF
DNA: TGTGCCAGCAGTTTAGGAGGGGGCTACGAGCAGTACTTC

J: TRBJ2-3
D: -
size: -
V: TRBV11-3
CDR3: CASGPGRPDTQYF
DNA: TGTGCCAGCGGTCCGGGTCGTCCAGATACGCAGTATTTT

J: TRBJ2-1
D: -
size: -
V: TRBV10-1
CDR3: CASREGGGYEQFF
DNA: TGCGCCAGCAGGGAGGGAGGGGGCTATGAGCAGTTCTTC